The sample holds a few counts of the clone carrying this T cell receptor beta chain. The data stem from a study of T-cell reconstitution after alpha-beta-depleted transplantation in children. TCRbeta library preparation incorporated unique molecular identifiers. MiXCR, applied by TCRdb to the PCR reads, yields one record per CDR3 protein. In the table there are about 540,000 distinct CDR3 sequences, around 16% of which are singletons. V gave up 7 bases and J gave up 4 bases, with 20 bases separating them. The CDR3 length is 16 residues. This rearrangement joins TRBV6-7 to TRBJ2-1; a possible D gene is TRBD2 (6 bases). TRBV6-7 is filed as an ORF, its function uncertain. The TCR was taken from a human donor who donated a stem cell graft to a child with acute lymphoblastic leukemia. The sample consisted of PBMCs from the stem cell graft donor, taken from the stem cell graft. CDR3 in DNA: TGTGCCAGCATTGGATCGGGTAGCGGACCTTACAATGAGCAGTTCTTC. This codes for CASIGSGSGPYNEQFF.